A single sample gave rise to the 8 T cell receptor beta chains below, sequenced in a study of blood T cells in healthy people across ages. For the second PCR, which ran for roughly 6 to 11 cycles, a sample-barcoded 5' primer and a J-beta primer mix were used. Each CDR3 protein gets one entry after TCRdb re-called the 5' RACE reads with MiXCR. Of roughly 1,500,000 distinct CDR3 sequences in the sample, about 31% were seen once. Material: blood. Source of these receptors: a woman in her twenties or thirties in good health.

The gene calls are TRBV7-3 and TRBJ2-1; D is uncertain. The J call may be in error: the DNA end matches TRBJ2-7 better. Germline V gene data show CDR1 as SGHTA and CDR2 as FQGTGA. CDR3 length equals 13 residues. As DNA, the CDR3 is TGTGCCAGCAGCCGAGACACCTACAATGAGCAGTACTTC. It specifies CASSRDTYNEQYF.

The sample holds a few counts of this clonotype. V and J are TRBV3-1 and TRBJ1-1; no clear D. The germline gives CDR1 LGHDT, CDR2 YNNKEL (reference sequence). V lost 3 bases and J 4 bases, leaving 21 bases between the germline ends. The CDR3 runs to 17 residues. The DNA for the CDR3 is TGTGCCAGCAGCCACGCCGTGTGGGGAGAAGGGTCCACTGAAGCTTTCTTT. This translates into CASSHAVWGEGSTEAFF.

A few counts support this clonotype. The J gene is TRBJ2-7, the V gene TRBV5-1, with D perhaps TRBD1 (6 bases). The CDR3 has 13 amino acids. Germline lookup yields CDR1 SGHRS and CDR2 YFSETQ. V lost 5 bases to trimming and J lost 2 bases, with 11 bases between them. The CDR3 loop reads CASRTGKTYEQYF. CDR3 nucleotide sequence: TGCGCCAGCAGAACAGGGAAGACCTACGAGCAGTACTTC.

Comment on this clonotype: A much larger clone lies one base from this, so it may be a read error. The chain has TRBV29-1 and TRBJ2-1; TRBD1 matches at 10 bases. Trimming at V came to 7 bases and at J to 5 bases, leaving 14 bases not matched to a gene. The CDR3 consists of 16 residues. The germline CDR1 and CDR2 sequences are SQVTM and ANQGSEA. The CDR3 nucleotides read TGCAGCGAGACTAATCCGAGACAGGGGGCCCACAATGAGCAGTTCTTC. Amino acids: CSETNPRQGAHNEQFF.

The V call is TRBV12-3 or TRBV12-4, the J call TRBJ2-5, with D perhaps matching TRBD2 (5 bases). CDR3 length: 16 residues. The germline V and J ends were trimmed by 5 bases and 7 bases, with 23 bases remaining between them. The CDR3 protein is CASSTTPLEGWGTQYF. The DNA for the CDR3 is TGTGCCAGCAGTACGACTCCACTAGAAGGGTGGGGGACCCAGTACTTC.

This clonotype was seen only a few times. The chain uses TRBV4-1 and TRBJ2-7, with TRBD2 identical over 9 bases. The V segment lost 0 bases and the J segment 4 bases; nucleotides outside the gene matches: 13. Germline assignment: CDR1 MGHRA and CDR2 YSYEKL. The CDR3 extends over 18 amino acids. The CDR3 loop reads CASSQDQGGPSGMYEQYF. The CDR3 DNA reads TGCGCCAGCAGCCAAGATCAAGGGGGCCCTAGCGGGATGTACGAGCAGTACTTC.

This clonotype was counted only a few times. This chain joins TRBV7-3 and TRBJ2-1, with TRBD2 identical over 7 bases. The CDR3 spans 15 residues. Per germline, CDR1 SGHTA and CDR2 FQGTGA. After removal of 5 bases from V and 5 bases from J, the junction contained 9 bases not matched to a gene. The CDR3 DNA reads TGTGCCAGCAGCCCCGCCAGAGGGAGGGACAATGAGCAGTTCTTC. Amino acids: CASSPARGRDNEQFF.

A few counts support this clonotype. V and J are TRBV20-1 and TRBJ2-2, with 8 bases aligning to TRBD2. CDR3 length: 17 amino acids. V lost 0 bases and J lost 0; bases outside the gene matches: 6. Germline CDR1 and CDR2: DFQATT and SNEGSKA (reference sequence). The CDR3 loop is CSARDRTSGPNTGELFF. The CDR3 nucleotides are TGCAGTGCTAGAGATCGAACTAGCGGTCCGAACACCGGGGAGCTGTTTTTT.